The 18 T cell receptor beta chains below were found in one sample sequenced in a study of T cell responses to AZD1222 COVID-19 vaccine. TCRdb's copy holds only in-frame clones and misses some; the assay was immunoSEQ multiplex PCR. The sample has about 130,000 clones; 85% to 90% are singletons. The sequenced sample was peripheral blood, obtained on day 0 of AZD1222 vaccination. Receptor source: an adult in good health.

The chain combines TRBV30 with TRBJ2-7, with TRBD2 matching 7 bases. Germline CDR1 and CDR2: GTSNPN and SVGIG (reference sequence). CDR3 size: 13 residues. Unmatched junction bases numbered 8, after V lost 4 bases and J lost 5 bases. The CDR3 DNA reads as TGTGCCTGGAACCCGACTAGCTTCCACGAGCAGTACTTC. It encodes CAWNPTSFHEQYF.

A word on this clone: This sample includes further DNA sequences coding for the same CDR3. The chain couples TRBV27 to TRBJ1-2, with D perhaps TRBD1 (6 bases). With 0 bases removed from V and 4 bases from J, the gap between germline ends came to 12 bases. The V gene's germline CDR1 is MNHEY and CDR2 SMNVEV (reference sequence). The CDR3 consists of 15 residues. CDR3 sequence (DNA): TGTGCCAGCAGTTTATCGGGGGGCCAGGGCTATGGCTACACCTTC. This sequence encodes CASSLSGGQGYGYTF.

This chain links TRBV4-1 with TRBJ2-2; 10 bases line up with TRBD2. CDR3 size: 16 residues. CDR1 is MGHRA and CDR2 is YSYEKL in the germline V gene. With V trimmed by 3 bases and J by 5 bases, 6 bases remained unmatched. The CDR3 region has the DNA TGCGCCAGCAGCCATACCCCACTAGCGGGAACCGGGGAGCTGTTTTTT. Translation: CASSHTPLAGTGELFF.

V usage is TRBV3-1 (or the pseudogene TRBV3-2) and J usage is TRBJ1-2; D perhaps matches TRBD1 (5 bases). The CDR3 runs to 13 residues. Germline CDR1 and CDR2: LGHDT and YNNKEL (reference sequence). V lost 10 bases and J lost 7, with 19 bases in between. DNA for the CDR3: TGTGCCACGGGTTTTTTAGGGGATGGTGGCTACACCTTC. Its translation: CATGFLGDGGYTF.

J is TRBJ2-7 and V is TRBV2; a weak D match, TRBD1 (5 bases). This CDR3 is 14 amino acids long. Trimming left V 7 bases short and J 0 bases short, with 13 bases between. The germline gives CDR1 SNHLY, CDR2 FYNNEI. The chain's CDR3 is CASIARANSYEQYF. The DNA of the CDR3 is TGTGCCAGCATCGCCAGGGCGAACTCCTACGAGCAGTACTTC.

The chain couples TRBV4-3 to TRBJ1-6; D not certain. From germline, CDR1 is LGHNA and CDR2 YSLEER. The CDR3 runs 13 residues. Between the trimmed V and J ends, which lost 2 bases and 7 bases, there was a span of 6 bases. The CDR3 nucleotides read TGCGCCAGCAGCCAAATGAGAAATTCACCCCTCCACTTT. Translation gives CASSQMRNSPLHF.

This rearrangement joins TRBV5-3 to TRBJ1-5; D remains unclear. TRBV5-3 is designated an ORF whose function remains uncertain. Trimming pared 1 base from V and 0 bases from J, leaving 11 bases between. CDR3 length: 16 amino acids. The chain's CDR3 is CARSLRSPLSNQPQHF. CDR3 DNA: TGTGCCAGAAGCTTGAGGTCTCCCCTTAGCAATCAGCCCCAGCATTTT.

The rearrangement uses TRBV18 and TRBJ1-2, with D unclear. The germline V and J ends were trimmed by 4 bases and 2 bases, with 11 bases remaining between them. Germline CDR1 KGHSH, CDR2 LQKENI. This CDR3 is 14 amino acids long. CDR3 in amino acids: CASSQAPRNYGYTF. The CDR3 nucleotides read TGTGCCAGCTCACAAGCGCCGAGGAACTATGGCTACACCTTC.

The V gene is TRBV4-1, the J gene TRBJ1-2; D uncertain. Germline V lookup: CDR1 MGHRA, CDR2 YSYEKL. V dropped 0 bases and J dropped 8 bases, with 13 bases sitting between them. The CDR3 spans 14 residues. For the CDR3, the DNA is TGCGCCAGCAGCCAAGATGGGCAAGCCCACGGCTACACCTTC. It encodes CASSQDGQAHGYTF.

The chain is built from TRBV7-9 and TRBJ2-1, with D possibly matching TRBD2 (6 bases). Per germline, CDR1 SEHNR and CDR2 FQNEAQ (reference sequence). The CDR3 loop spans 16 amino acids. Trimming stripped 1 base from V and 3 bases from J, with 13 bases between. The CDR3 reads CASSLGVGGFYNEQFF. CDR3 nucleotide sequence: TGTGCCAGCAGCTTAGGTGTGGGGGGTTTCTACAATGAGCAGTTCTTC.

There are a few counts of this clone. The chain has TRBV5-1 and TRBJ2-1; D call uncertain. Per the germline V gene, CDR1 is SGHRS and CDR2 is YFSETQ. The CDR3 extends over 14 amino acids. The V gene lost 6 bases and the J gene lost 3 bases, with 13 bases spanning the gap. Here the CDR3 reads CASTDEVGYNEQFF. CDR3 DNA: TGCGCCAGCACGGACGAAGTGGGCTACAATGAGCAGTTCTTC.

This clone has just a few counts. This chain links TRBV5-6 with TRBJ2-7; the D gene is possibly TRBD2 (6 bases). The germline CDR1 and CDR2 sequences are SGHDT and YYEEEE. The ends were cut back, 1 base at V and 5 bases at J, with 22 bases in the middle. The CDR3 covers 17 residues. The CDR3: CASSLFKLAGIGHEQYF. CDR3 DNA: TGTGCCAGCAGCTTGTTCAAGTTGGCGGGGATTGGGCACGAGCAGTACTTC.

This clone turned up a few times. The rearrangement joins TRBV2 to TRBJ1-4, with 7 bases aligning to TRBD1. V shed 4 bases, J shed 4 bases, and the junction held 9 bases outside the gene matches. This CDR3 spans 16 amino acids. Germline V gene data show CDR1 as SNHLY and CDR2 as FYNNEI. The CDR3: CASSALGTANNEKLFF. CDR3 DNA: TGTGCCAGCAGTGCCCTCGGGACAGCGAATAATGAAAAACTGTTTTTT.

As DNA, the CDR3 is TGTGCCAGCAGCTCCCAGTGGGGAGCCGGGGAGCTGTTTTTT. It translates to CASSSQWGAGELFF. The chain carries TRBV7-2 and TRBJ2-2; possibly TRBD2 for D (5 bases). The germline CDR1 and CDR2 sequences are SGHTA and FQGNSA. This CDR3 region has 14 residues. V was clipped by 4 bases and J by 6 bases, with 12 bases between them. Full variable domain (outside the CDR3, taken from reference TRBV7-2 and TRBJ2-2): GAGVSQSPSNKVTEKGKDVELRCDPISGHTALYWYRQSLGQGLEFLIYFQGNSAPDKSGLPSDRFSAERTGGSVSTLTIQRTQQEDSAVYLCASSSQWGAGELFFGEGSRLTVL.

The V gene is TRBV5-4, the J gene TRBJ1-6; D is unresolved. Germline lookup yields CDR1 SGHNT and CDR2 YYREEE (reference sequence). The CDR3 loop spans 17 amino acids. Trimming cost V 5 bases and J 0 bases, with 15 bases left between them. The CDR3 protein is CASRTGEGLSYNSPLHF. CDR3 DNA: TGTGCCAGCAGGACCGGGGAGGGCCTCTCCTATAATTCACCCCTCCACTTT.

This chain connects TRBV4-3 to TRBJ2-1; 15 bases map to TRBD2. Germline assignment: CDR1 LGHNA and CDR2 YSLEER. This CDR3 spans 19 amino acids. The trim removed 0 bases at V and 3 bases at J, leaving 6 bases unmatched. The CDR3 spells CASSQDRTSGGAIYNEQFF. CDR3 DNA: TGCGCCAGCAGCCAAGATCGGACTAGCGGGGGGGCCATCTACAATGAGCAGTTCTTC.

In DNA form, the CDR3 reads TGTGCCACCAGCGCCCGGGACAGGAACTATGGCTACACCTTC. It yields the protein CATSARDRNYGYTF. The V call is TRBV15, the J call TRBJ1-2, with 8 bases lining up with TRBD1. The junction had 4 bases not matched to a gene; V was cut back by 5 bases and J by 2 bases. The germline gives CDR1 LNHNV, CDR2 YYDKDF (reference sequence). This CDR3 is built from 14 residues.

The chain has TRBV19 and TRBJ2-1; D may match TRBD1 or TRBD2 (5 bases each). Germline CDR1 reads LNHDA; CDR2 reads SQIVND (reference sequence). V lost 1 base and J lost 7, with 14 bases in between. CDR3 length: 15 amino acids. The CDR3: CASSIAGTNLNEQFF. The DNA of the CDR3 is TGTGCCAGTAGTATAGCCGGGACCAATCTAAATGAGCAGTTCTTC. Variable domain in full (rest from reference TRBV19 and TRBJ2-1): DGGITQSPKYLFRKEGQNVTLSCEQNLNHDAMYWYRQDPGQGLRLIYYSQIVNDFQKGDIAEGYSVSREKKESFPLTVTSAQKNPTAFYLCASSIAGTNLNEQFFGPGTRLTVL.